Listed below are T cell receptor beta chains from one sample, sequenced in a study of blood T cells in healthy people across ages. TCRdb independently ran MiXCR on the 5' RACE reads; one entry per CDR3 protein. Of some 1 million distinct CDR3 sequences in the sample, 40% to 55% are singletons; the top ten hold over 15%. Sequencing input: blood. Receptors were obtained from a woman in her fifties or sixties in good health. CDR3s include the opening cysteine and the closing phenylalanine or tryptophan. Each record gives: V gene, CDR3 length, CDR3 protein.

TRBV3-1	17	CASSQEGLAAIYNEQYF
TRBV24-1	12	CATSDLSMEQFF
TRBV7-6	14	CASSLAPTSYEQYF
TRBV29-1	11	CSVGPKDTQYF
TRBV27	14	CASSLEQGAGELFF
TRBV28	15	CASTLGGQGTGELFF
TRBV7-9	15	CASSLGQGIAYEQYF
TRBV6-1	15	CASSEPGQGHLEQYF
TRBV6-1	14	CASSEARGVSEAFF
TRBV9	15	CASSVGPGQNSPLHF
TRBV4-1	15	CASSQGQGWGEKLFF
TRBV12-3/TRBV12-4	13	CASSSGLYYEQYF
TRBV6-5	14	CASSYNGRNYGYTF
TRBV7-9	17	CASSLRGPGQINEKLFF
TRBV6-1	14	CASTEGAQIDTQYF
TRBV12-3/TRBV12-4	14	CASSLKAVYNEQFF
TRBV7-9	11	CASSSGRGQYF
TRBV28	16	CASSPLPRGSFLEQYF
TRBV18	16	CASSSGPGLAFNEQFF
TRBV5-1	13	CASSLKAGETQYF
TRBV20-1	15	CSARDHRENYNEQFF
TRBV2	13	CASSGQGSETQYF
TRBV7-2	14	CASSLGRAAGEQFF
TRBV6-6	16	CASSGPGHIFNTEAFF
TRBV10-3	15	CAISESERRRDEQFF
TRBV20-1	14	CSASRPAGVYEQFF
TRBV20-1	17	CSARNPASAPNQNEQFF
TRBV7-6	14	CASSIGTHYNEQFF
TRBV9	17	CASSVGRERRLYNEQFF
TRBV7-3	18	CASSPLIHFGQVVNEQFF
TRBV20-1	12	CSARATAPWQFF
TRBV7-8	15	CASSQDRVGKNIQYF
TRBV11-2	15	CASSLRESGASPPHF
TRBV4-1	16	CASSQGTGGGQETQYF
TRBV5-5	16	CASSSGFGGLAYEQYF